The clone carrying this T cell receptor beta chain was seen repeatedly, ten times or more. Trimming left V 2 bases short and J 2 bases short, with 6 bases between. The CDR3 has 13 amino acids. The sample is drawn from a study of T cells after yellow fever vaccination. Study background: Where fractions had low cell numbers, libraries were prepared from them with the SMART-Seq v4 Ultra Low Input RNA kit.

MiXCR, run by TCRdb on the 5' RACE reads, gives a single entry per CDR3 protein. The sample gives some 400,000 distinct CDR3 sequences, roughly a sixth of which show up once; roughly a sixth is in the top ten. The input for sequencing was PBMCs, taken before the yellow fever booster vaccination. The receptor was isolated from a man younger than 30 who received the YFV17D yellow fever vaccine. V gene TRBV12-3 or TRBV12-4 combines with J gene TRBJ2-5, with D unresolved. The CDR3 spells CASSLNRQETQYF. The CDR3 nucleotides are TGTGCCAGCAGTTTAAACAGACAAGAGACCCAGTACTTC.